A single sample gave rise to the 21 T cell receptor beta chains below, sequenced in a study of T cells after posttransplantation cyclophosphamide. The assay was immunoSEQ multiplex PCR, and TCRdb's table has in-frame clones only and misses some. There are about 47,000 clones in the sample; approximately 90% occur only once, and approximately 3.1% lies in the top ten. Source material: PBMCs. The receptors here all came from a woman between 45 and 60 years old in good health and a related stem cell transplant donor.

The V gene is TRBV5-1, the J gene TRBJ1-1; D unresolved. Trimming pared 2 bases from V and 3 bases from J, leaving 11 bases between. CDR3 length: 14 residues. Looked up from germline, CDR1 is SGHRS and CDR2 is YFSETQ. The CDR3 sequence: CASSLRRLDTEAFF. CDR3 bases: TGCGCCAGCAGCTTACGCAGGCTGGACACTGAAGCTTTCTTT.

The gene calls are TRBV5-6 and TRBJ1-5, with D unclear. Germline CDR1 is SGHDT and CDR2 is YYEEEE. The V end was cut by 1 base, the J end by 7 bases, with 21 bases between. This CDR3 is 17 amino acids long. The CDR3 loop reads CASSLFRGGNSRQPQHF. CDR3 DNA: TGTGCCAGCAGCTTGTTTCGGGGAGGGAATTCCAGGCAGCCCCAGCATTTT.

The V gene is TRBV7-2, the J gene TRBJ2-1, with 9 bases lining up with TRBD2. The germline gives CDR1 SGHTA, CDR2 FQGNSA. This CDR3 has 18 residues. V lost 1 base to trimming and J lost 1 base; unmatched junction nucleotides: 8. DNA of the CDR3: TGTGCCAGCAGCTTAGAGGTGGGGCTAGCGGGATCCTACAATGAGCAGTTCTTC. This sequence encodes CASSLEVGLAGSYNEQFF.

CDR3 in amino acids: CASSLASANEQFF. CDR3 nucleotides: TGCGCCAGCAGCTTGGCCAGTGCTAATGAGCAGTTCTTC. V is TRBV5-1 and J is TRBJ2-1, with D unresolved. The CDR3 consists of 13 residues. CDR1 SGHRS and CDR2 YFSETQ come from the germline V gene. Trimming removed 0 bases from V and 7 bases from J, with 8 bases in between. Combining the CDR3 with reference TRBV5-1 and TRBJ2-1 gives the whole variable domain KAGVTQTPRYLIKTRGQQVTLSCSPISGHRSVSWYQQTPGQGLQFLFEYFSETQRNKGNFPGRFSGRQFSNSRSEMNVSTLELGDSALYLCASSLASANEQFFGPGTRLTVL.

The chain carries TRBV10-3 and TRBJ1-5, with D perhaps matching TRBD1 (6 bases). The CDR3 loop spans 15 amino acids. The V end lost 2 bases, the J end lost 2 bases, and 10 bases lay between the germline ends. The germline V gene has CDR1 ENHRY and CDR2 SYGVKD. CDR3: CAISEGAGGNQPQHF. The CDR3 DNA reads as TGTGCCATCAGTGAGGGCGCAGGGGGCAATCAGCCCCAGCATTTT.

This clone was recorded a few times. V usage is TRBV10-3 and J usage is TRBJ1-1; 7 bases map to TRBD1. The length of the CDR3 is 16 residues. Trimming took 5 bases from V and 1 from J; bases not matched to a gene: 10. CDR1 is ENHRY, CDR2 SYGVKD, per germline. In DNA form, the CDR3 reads TGTGCCATCAGTACCCGACAGGGACCCGCGAACACTGAAGCTTTCTTT. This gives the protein CAISTRQGPANTEAFF.

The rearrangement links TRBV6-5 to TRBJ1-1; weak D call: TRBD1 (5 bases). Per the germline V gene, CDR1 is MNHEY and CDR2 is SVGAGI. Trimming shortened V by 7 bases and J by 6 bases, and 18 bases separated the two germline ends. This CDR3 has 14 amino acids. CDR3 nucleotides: TGTGCCAGCAAAGGGATCGGGACTCTCGCTGAAGCTTTCTTT. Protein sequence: CASKGIGTLAEAFF.

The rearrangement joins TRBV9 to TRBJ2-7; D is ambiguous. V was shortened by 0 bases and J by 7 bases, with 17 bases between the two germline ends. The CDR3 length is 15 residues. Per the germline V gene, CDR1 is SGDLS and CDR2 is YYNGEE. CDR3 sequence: CASSVALTSLEEQYF. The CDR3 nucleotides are TGTGCCAGCAGCGTAGCTCTGACGAGTTTGGAGGAGCAGTACTTC.

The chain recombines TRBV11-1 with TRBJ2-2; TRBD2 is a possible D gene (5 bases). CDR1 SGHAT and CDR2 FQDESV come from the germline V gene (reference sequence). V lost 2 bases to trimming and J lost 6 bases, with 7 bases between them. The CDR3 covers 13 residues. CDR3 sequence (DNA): TGTGCCAGCAGCTTATACGGGGCCGGGGAGCTGTTTTTT. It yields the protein CASSLYGAGELFF. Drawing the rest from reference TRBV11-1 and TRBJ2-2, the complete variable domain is EAEVAQSPRYKITEKSQAVAFWCDPISGHATLYWYRQILGQGPELLVQFQDESVVDDSQLPKDRFSAERLKGVDSTLKIQPAELGDSAMYLCASSLYGAGELFFGEGSRLTVL.

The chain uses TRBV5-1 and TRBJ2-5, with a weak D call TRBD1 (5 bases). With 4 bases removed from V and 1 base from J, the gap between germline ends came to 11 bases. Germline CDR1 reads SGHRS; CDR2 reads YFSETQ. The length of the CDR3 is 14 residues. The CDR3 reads CASSEVTVQETQYF. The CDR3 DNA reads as TGCGCCAGCAGCGAGGTGACAGTCCAAGAGACCCAGTACTTC.

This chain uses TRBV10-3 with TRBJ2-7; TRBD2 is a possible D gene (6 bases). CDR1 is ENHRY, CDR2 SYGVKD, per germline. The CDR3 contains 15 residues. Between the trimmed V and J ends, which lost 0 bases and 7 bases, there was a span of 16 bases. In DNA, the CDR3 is TGTGCCATCAGTGAGTCGCGGCTAGCGACGGGGGAGCAGTACTTC. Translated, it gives CAISESRLATGEQYF.

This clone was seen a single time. In DNA form, the CDR3 reads TGTGCCAGCAGCTTAGTCGGCAGGGGGTTTCAAGAGACCCAGTACTTC. Translated: CASSLVGRGFQETQYF. The chain joins TRBV7-3 to TRBJ2-5; 7 nucleotides line up with TRBD1. The CDR3 contains 16 residues. V shed 2 bases, J shed 2 bases, and the junction held 8 bases outside the gene matches. Germline lookup yields CDR1 SGHTA and CDR2 FQGTGA.

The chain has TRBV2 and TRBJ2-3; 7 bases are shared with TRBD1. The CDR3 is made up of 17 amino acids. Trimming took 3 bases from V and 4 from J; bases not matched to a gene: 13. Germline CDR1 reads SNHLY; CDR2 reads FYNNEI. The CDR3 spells CASSDFGDRASPDTQYF. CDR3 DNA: TGTGCCAGCAGTGATTTTGGCGACAGGGCTTCCCCAGATACGCAGTATTTT.

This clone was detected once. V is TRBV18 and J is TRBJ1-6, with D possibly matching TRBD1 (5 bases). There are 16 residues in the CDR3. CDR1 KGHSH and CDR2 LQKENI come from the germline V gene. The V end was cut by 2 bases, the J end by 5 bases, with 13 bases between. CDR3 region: CASSPELGGDNSPLHF. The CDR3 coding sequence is TGTGCCAGCTCACCAGAATTGGGAGGGGATAATTCACCCCTCCACTTT.

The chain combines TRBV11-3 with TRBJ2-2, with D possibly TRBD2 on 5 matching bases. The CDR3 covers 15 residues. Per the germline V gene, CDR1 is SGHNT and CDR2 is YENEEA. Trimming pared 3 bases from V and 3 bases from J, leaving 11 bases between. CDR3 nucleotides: TGTGCCAGCAGCTTGGGCCGGGGTGACACCGGGGAGCTGTTTTTT. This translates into CASSLGRGDTGELFF.

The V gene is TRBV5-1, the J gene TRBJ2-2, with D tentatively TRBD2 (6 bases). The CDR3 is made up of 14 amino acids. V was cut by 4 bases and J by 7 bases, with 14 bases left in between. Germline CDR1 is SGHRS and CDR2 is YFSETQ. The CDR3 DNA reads TGCGCCAGCAGCACCCCGGGGACTGGCGGGGAGCTGTTTTTT. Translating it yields CASSTPGTGGELFF.

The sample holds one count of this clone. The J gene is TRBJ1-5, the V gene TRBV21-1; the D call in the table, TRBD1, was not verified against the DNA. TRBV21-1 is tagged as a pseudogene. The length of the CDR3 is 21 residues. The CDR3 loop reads CASSKRREEGNRGRGNQPQHF. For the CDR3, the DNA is TGTGCCAGCAGCAAAAGGCGCGAGGAGGGTAACAGGGGGAGAGGCAATCAGCCCCAGCATTTT.

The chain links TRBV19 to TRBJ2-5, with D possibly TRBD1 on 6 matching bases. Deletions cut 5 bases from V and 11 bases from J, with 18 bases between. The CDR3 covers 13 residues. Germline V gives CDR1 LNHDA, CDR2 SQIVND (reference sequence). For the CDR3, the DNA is TGTGCCAGTAGTCCGAGGACAGTCCTGGAGCAGTACTTC. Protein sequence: CASSPRTVLEQYF.

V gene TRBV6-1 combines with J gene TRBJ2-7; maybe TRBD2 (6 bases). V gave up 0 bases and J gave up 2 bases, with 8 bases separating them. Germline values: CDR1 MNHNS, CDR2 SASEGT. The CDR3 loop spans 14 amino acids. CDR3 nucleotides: TGTGCCAGCAGTGAAGCGGGAGGCCCCTACGAGCAGTACTTC. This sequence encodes CASSEAGGPYEQYF.

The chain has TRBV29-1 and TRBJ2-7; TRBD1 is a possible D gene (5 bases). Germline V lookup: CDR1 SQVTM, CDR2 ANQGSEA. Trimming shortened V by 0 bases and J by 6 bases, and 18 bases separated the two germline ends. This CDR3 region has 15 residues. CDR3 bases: TGCAGCGTTGAAGATTTGTTCCAGGGAATAGGCGAGCAGTACTTC. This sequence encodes CSVEDLFQGIGEQYF.

Here the CDR3 reads CASSQASGGADNEQFF. The CDR3 DNA reads as TGCGCCAGCAGCCAAGCAAGCGGGGGGGCAGACAATGAGCAGTTCTTC. The chain is built from TRBV4-1 and TRBJ2-1; 10 bases match TRBD2. In germline, CDR1 is MGHRA, CDR2 YSYEKL. The ends lost 1 base at V and 5 bases at J; junction bases unmatched: 5. The CDR3 is 16 residues long.